This T cell receptor (beta chain) was identified in a study of cytomegalovirus exposure and HLA in healthy donors. Study-wide findings and caveats: By a later analysis, the bulk of CMV-associated TCR beta chains appeared HLA-restricted.

PCR involved 60 Vbeta and 13 Jbeta primers. TCRdb's table, derived via immunoSEQ multiplex PCR, lists solely in-frame clones and lacks some. The table lists 200,000 to 250,000 clones, 76% of them singletons. Germline-derived CDR1 and CDR2 are MDHEN and SYDVKM. The CDR3 has 14 amino acids. Concerning this clone itself: The antigen remains unidentified.

The rearrangement joins TRBV28 to TRBJ1-3, with no clear D. The TCR originated in a young man in good health and CMV-seronegative. Sequencing was done on a sample of PBMCs. CDR3 coding DNA: TGTGCAAGCTGGCAGGCCAACTCTGGAAACACCATATATTTT. Protein product: CASWQANSGNTIYF.